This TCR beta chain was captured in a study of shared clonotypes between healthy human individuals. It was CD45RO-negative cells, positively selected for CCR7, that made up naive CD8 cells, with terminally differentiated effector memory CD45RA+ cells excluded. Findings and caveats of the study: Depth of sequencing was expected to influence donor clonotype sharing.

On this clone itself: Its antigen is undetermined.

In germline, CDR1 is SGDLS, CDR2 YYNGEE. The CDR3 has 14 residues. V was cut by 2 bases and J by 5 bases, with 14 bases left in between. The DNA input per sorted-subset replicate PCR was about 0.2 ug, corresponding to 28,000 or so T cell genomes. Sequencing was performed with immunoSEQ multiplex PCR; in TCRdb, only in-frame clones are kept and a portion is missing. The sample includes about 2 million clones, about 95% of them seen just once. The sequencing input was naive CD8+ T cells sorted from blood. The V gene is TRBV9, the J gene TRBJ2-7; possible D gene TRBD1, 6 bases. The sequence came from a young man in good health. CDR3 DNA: TGTGCCAGCAGCGTCGGATCAGGGGTCCACGAGCAGTACTTC. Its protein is CASSVGSGVHEQYF.